The 6 T cell receptor beta chains below all came from one sample that was sequenced in a study of OX40 agonist ivuxolimab in advanced cancers. Using immunoSEQ multiplex PCR, the repertoire was profiled, and TCRdb retains in-frame clones only, with some absent. Of roughly 62,000 clones detected, roughly nine tenths appear once; the ten largest clones hold roughly 3.8%. The sequenced sample was CD4+ or CD8+ T cells sorted from blood, obtained in a trial of the OX40 agonist ivuxolimab. The receptors shown here come from an adult with an advanced solid tumor such as melanoma, head and neck, liver or kidney cancer.

The chain uses TRBV7-9 and TRBJ1-5; a weak D match, TRBD1 (6 bases). Germline V CDR1 and CDR2: SEHNR, FQNEAQ (reference sequence). This CDR3 has 18 residues. Trimming took 4 bases from V and 6 from J, leaving 25 bases between them. The CDR3 sequence: CASSSSGTFSGVGQPQHF. The CDR3, as DNA: TGTGCCAGCAGCTCGTCCGGGACATTCTCTGGGGTTGGTCAGCCCCAGCATTTT.

The chain is built from TRBV5-4 and TRBJ2-4; D remains unclear. CDR1 and CDR2 (germline): SGHNT, YYREEE (reference sequence). The CDR3 contains 13 residues. Trimming removed 4 bases at V and 7 bases at J, with 12 bases between. CDR3 sequence: CASSRTTENIQYF. The CDR3, as DNA: TGTGCCAGCAGCCGGACGACGGAGAACATTCAGTACTTC.

V and J are TRBV28 and TRBJ2-5; 9 bases match TRBD1. Germline CDR1 reads MDHEN; CDR2 reads SYDVKM. CDR3 size: 17 residues. V shed 4 bases, J shed 1 base, and the junction held 10 bases outside the gene matches. The CDR3 loop is CASSSGTGSFFQETQYF. The CDR3 DNA reads TGTGCCAGCAGTTCCGGGACAGGGTCATTTTTCCAAGAGACCCAGTACTTC.

This chain links TRBV6-5 with TRBJ2-2; TRBD2 matches 10 bases. The CDR3 has 13 residues. Losses at the gene ends were 10 bases for V and 5 bases for J; bases not matched to a gene: 4. Germline CDR1 and CDR2: MNHEY and SVGAGI. CDR3 residues: CATQREGTGELFF. The CDR3, as DNA: TGTGCCACACAGCGGGAGGGGACCGGGGAGCTGTTTTTT.

This rearrangement joins TRBV28 to TRBJ2-7; 7 nucleotides line up with TRBD1. CDR1 and CDR2 (germline): MDHEN, SYDVKM. CDR3 size: 13 residues. Unmatched junction bases numbered 4, after V lost 6 bases and J lost 2 bases. CDR3 coding DNA: TGTGCCAGCAGATCGACAGGGCCCTACGAGCAGTACTTC. It encodes CASRSTGPYEQYF.

This chain uses TRBV4-3 with TRBJ2-3, with no clear D. Germline V gene lookup returns CDR1 LGHNA and CDR2 YSLEER. V lost 4 bases to trimming and J lost 0 bases, with 17 bases between them. The CDR3 contains 17 residues. CDR3 region: CASSLSPVQSSTDTQYF. The CDR3 DNA follows: TGCGCCAGCAGCCTTTCACCGGTGCAGAGTAGCACAGATACGCAGTATTTT.